The 27 T cell receptor beta chains below all came from one sample that was sequenced in a study of regulatory T cells in long-lasting Graves disease. TCR beta libraries were built with iRepertoire HTBI primers and Arm-PCR of CDR3 regions. TCRdb recomputed calls from the multiplex PCR reads with MiXCR, one row per CDR3 protein. The table has about 500,000 distinct CDR3 sequences, about 16% seen once. Time point of the sample: newly diagnosed GD, antithyroid drugs for less than 3 months. The TCR library was made from RNA that had been extracted from PBMCs in TRIzol. The sample was also linked to a second study, of T cells in Graves' hyperthyroidism and ophthalmopathy.

This specimen was peripheral blood mononuclear cells (PBMCs), taken at new diagnosis, from a patient treated with antithyroid drugs. The receptors were sampled from a man aged 40-50 years with Graves disease.

The genes are TRBV10-2 and TRBJ2-3; 12 bases are a match to TRBD1. The CDR3 loop spans 16 amino acids. With V trimmed by 6 bases and J by 6 bases, 10 bases remained unmatched. The germline V gene encodes CDR1 WSHSY and CDR2 SAAADI. CDR3 bases: TGCGCCAGCAGAGAACGAGGGACAGGGGGCGGGGATACGCAGTATTTT. Its protein product is CASRERGTGGGDTQYF.

This clonotype was counted many times. This chain links TRBV28 with TRBJ1-6; D unclear. The V gene lost 8 bases and the J gene lost 9 bases, with 14 bases spanning the gap. In germline, CDR1 is MDHEN, CDR2 SYDVKM. The CDR3 extends over 13 amino acids. The CDR3 DNA reads as TGTGCCAGCCGAAGGCAGAAGGCTTCACCCCTCCACTTT. It is translated as CASRRQKASPLHF.

The J gene is TRBJ1-5, the V gene TRBV4-1, with D tentatively TRBD1 (6 bases). Germline CDR1 and CDR2: MGHRA and YSYEKL. The CDR3 has 15 amino acids. The V and J ends lost 0 bases and 5 bases respectively, with 11 bases between them. The CDR3 sequence: CASSQETGIHQPQHF. CDR3 DNA sequence: TGCGCCAGCAGCCAAGAAACAGGGATACATCAGCCCCAGCATTTT.

This clonotype was recorded many times. V is TRBV20-1 and J is TRBJ2-5; 10 bases match TRBD2. This CDR3 spans 13 amino acids. CDR1 is DFQATT and CDR2 is SNEGSKA in the germline V gene (reference sequence). Trimming took 6 bases from V and 6 from J; bases not matched to a gene: 7. CDR3: CSATVAGGQTQYF. The CDR3 bases are TGCAGTGCAACCGTAGCGGGAGGACAGACCCAGTACTTC.

This clonotype was counted between two and nine times. J is TRBJ2-1 and V is TRBV24-1; the match to TRBD2 covers 8 bases. The CDR3 sequence is 16 residues long. Per germline, CDR1 KGHDR and CDR2 SFDVKD. V lost 0 bases and J lost 5; bases outside the gene matches: 5. This CDR3 is CATSDLLAGANNEQFF. The DNA for the CDR3 is TGTGCCACCAGTGATTTGCTAGCGGGCGCCAACAATGAGCAGTTCTTC.

This clonotype was observed at least ten times. The V and J genes are TRBV11-3 and TRBJ2-1; 10 bases align to TRBD2. The CDR3 spans 16 residues. Germline CDR1 and CDR2: SGHNT and YENEEA. With 0 bases clipped from V and 4 bases from J, the junction kept 3 bases outside the gene matches. The CDR3 loop reads CASSLDGLAEYNEQFF. The CDR3 DNA follows: TGTGCCAGCAGCTTAGATGGACTAGCGGAGTACAATGAGCAGTTCTTC.

This clonotype has at least ten counts. This chain joins TRBV28 and TRBJ1-1; 8 positions agree with TRBD1. CDR3 size: 14 residues. Germline CDR1 reads MDHEN; CDR2 reads SYDVKM. V shed 8 bases, J shed 3 bases, and the junction held 8 bases outside the gene matches. This CDR3 reads CASALTGADTEAFF. The DNA for the CDR3 is TGTGCCAGCGCCTTGACAGGGGCGGACACTGAAGCTTTCTTT. The entire variable domain, with the rest obtained from reference TRBV28 and TRBJ1-1, is as follows: DVKVTQSSRYLVKRTGEKVFLECVQDMDHENMFWYRQDPGLGLRLIYFSYDVKMKEKGDIPEGYSVSREKKERFSLILESASTNQTSMYLCASALTGADTEAFFGQGTRLTVV.

This clonotype was picked up a small number of times. The CDR3 nucleotides are TGCGCCAGCAGCCAACGGACAGGGGGCAATTCACCCCTCCACTTT. This encodes CASSQRTGGNSPLHF. The genes are TRBV4-1 and TRBJ1-6; TRBD1 aligns across 11 bases. V shed 2 bases and J 7 bases; nucleotides not matched to a gene: 1. The germline V gene encodes CDR1 MGHRA and CDR2 YSYEKL. The CDR3 contains 15 residues.

CDR3 region: CASSVTSSYNEQFF. The CDR3 DNA follows: TGCGCCAGCAGCGTCACCAGCTCCTACAATGAGCAGTTCTTC. The rearrangement joins TRBV4-1 to TRBJ2-1; D is unresolved. V gave up 5 bases and J gave up 0 bases, with 8 bases separating them. The CDR3 covers 14 residues. CDR1 MGHRA and CDR2 YSYEKL come from the germline V gene.

This clonotype was seen at least ten times. V is TRBV20-1 and J is TRBJ2-1, with D maybe TRBD2 (7 bases). Trimming took off 0 bases at V and 1 base at J, with 16 bases between the two ends. Germline-derived CDR1 and CDR2 are DFQATT and SNEGSKA (reference sequence). There are 17 residues in the CDR3. The CDR3 here is CSARDKRGGGSYNEQFF. CDR3 sequence (DNA): TGCAGTGCTAGAGACAAGAGGGGGGGGGGATCCTACAATGAGCAGTTCTTC.

The table lists this clonotype with many counts. This chain connects TRBV28 to TRBJ2-2; a possible D gene is TRBD1 (5 bases). The CDR3 is 12 amino acids. The V gene's germline CDR1 is MDHEN and CDR2 SYDVKM. Trimming cost V 7 bases and J 5 bases, with 8 bases left between them. For the CDR3, the DNA is TGTGCCAGCAAGGGGTGGACCGGGGAGCTGTTTTTT. Residues: CASKGWTGELFF.

This clonotype was seen repeatedly, ten times or more. The rearrangement links TRBV20-1 to TRBJ2-1; D remains unclear. Trimming took 6 bases from V and 2 from J, leaving 26 bases between them. CDR1 and CDR2 (germline): DFQATT, SNEGSKA (reference sequence). The CDR3 covers 18 residues. CDR3 region: CSAATPLNTGPTYNEQFF. The CDR3 DNA follows: TGCAGTGCAGCAACCCCCCTCAATACTGGGCCGACCTACAATGAGCAGTTCTTC.

This clonotype appeared many times. This chain joins TRBV28 and TRBJ1-2; no clear D. The CDR3 is 14 amino acids. Germline V gene lookup returns CDR1 MDHEN and CDR2 SYDVKM. V was pared by 3 bases and J by 2 bases, with 10 bases between. The CDR3 reads CASSFGFPNYGYTF. The CDR3 DNA sequence: TGTGCCAGCAGTTTTGGGTTCCCGAACTATGGCTACACCTTC.

In its sample, this clonotype was seen a few times. At one end the junction does not follow the germline gene, possibly because of a read error. V usage is TRBV9 and J usage is TRBJ2-2, with 8 bases matching TRBD2. The CDR3 loop spans 19 amino acids. Germline lookup yields CDR1 SGDLS and CDR2 YYNGEE. In DNA form, the CDR3 reads TGTGCCAGCAGCGTACCCATAGCGGGAAACCTAGAAAACACCGGGAAGCTGTTTTTT. Protein sequence: CASSVPIAGNLENTGKLFF.

This clonotype appeared many times. CDR3 protein: CASRSDRGRGETQYF. CDR3 sequence (DNA): TGTGCCAGCAGATCGGACAGGGGGCGCGGCGAGACCCAGTACTTC. J is TRBJ2-1 and V is TRBV27, with 11 positions matching TRBD1. The J call may be in error: the DNA end matches TRBJ2-5 better. The CDR3 runs to 15 residues. Germline CDR1 and CDR2: MNHEY and SMNVEV (reference sequence).

Points on this clonotype: This sequence may be a read error, since a much larger clone differs from it by one base. DNA of the CDR3: TGCGCCAGCAGCTTGCGGACTAGCTCTAATGAGCAGTACTTC. It yields the protein CASSLRTSSNEQYF. The chain uses TRBV5-1 and TRBJ2-5, with 8 bases fitting TRBD2. Trimming at V came to 1 base and at J to 11 bases, leaving 10 bases not matched to a gene. The germline CDR1 and CDR2 sequences are SGHRS and YFSETQ. CDR3 length equals 14 residues.

In regard to this clonotype: Just one base apart from a much larger clone, this may be a read error. V is TRBV20-1 and J is TRBJ2-3; 13 bases line up with TRBD2. The J call may be mistaken, given a closer DNA end match to TRBJ2-1. The CDR3 contains 15 residues. Germline CDR1 is DFQATT and CDR2 is SNEGSKA (reference sequence). This CDR3 is CSARPRTSGSEEQFF. The CDR3 coding sequence is TGCAGTGCTAGACCACGGACTAGCGGGAGCGAGGAGCAGTTCTTC.

This clonotype showed up many times. V usage is TRBV7-9 and J usage is TRBJ1-1; tentatively, D is TRBD1 (5 bases). Trimming pared 5 bases from V and 2 bases from J, leaving 12 bases between. Germline CDR1 SEHNR, CDR2 FQNEAQ (reference sequence). The length of the CDR3 is 14 residues. The CDR3: CASSKGTLNTEAFF. The CDR3 nucleotides are TGTGCCAGCAGCAAAGGGACCCTAAACACTGAAGCTTTCTTT.

The V call is TRBV18, the J call TRBJ1-1; D is unclear. Germline V lookup: CDR1 KGHSH, CDR2 LQKENI. With 6 bases removed from V and 4 bases from J, the gap between germline ends came to 12 bases. CDR3 length: 13 residues. The CDR3 reads CASSFGRITEAFF. CDR3 DNA: TGTGCCAGCTCCTTCGGACGGATCACTGAAGCTTTCTTT.

The table lists this clonotype with many counts. The chain has TRBV11-2 and TRBJ1-1; 8 nucleotides line up with TRBD1. Germline CDR1 is SGHAT and CDR2 is FQNNGV. The CDR3 covers 14 residues. The J segment lost 5 bases and the V segment lost 3 bases, leaving 5 bases of the junction unmatched. The CDR3, as DNA: TGTGCCAGCAGCTTGCAGGGGGCTGTTACTGAAGCTTTCTTT. Protein sequence: CASSLQGAVTEAFF.

This clonotype was counted between two and nine times. The chain carries TRBV6-5 and TRBJ2-7; possible D gene TRBD2, 6 bases. The V end was cut by 4 bases, the J end by 5 bases, with 15 bases between. This CDR3 comprises 14 residues. Germline V gene lookup returns CDR1 MNHEY and CDR2 SVGAGI. Written as DNA, the CDR3 is TGTGCCAGCAGTTTAGAGGGGACTGCGCACGAGCAGTACTTC. It yields the protein CASSLEGTAHEQYF.

This clonotype was picked up many times. The gene calls are TRBV27 and TRBJ2-1; D unresolved. Germline values: CDR1 MNHEY, CDR2 SMNVEV (reference sequence). V was pared by 5 bases and J by 7 bases, with 15 bases between. This CDR3 has 14 residues. CDR3 DNA: TGTGCCAGCAGTACTGCTGGAGATCGAAATGAGCAGTTCTTC. The encoded protein is CASSTAGDRNEQFF.

This clonotype was found once. At one end, the junction sequence differs from germline, possibly due to a read error. V and J are TRBV10-3 and TRBJ2-2, with D perhaps being TRBD1 or TRBD2 (5 bases each). CDR3 size: 15 residues. The germline CDR1 and CDR2 sequences are ENHRY and SYGVKD. The CDR3 region is CAIGEGRANTGELFF. In nucleotides, the CDR3 is TGTGCCATCGGTGAGGGCAGGGCGAACACCGGGGAGCTGTTTTTT.

This clonotype was recorded many times. The rearrangement joins TRBV5-4 to TRBJ2-1, with D possibly called TRBD1 or TRBD2 (5 bases each). From germline, CDR1 is SGHNT and CDR2 YYREEE (reference sequence). With 2 bases removed from V and 3 bases from J, the gap between germline ends came to 18 bases. This CDR3 spans 17 amino acids. CDR3 nucleotides: TGTGCCAGCAGCTTCGGTGGCGGAGGACAACGCTACAATGAGCAGTTCTTC. Its protein is CASSFGGGGQRYNEQFF.

This clonotype appeared many times. This chain links TRBV29-1 with TRBJ1-4; a weak D match, TRBD1 (6 bases). This CDR3 has 14 residues. The V gene's germline CDR1 is SQVTM and CDR2 ANQGSEA. The germline V and J ends were trimmed by 3 bases and 4 bases, with 12 bases remaining between them. For the CDR3, the DNA is TGCAGCGTTGACGTGGCAGGGGTTAATGAAAAACTGTTTTTT. This encodes CSVDVAGVNEKLFF.

Worth noting for this clonotype: This may be a read error, as it is one base from a much larger clone. No conserved phenylalanine or tryptophan is present at the end of the CDR3, so a read error is the likely explanation. The rearrangement joins TRBV2 to TRBJ1-1; the D is unclear. From germline, CDR1 is SNHLY and CDR2 FYNNEI. V was clipped by 4 bases and J by 7 bases, with 4 bases between them. The CDR3 length is 10 residues. The DNA of the CDR3 is TGTGCCAGCAGTGGACTTGAAGCTTTCTCT. This sequence encodes CASSGLEAFS.

This clonotype was recorded a few times. The chain combines TRBV5-6 with TRBJ2-7; TRBD2 matches at 8 bases. Unmatched junction bases numbered 4, after V lost 0 bases and J lost 2 bases. The CDR3 runs 15 residues. Germline CDR1 reads SGHDT; CDR2 reads YYEEEE. The CDR3 sequence is CASSLDPAGAYEQYF. As DNA, the CDR3 is TGTGCCAGCAGCTTGGATCCAGCGGGGGCCTACGAGCAGTACTTC.